These T cell receptor beta chains were read from a single sample in a study of blood T cell repertoires in COVID-19. Profiled with immunoSEQ multiplex PCR; TCRdb holds only in-frame clones, not every one. Here the sample spans 200,000 to 250,000 clones, roughly 83% being singletons. Sequencing input: PBMCs or T cells enriched from blood (not recorded which). The receptors stem from a woman aged 45-60 years who had recovered from COVID-19. The CDR3 runs from the conserved cysteine through the conserved F or W. D genes are given only for firm matches.

CASSWTGGSYEQYF,TRBD1,TRBJ2-7,TRBV27
CASPPGQHTDTQYF,TRBD1,TRBJ2-3,TRBV28
CAAGTGRLYTF,TRBD1,TRBJ1-2,TRBV6-4
CATSRDTSMNTEAFF,.,TRBJ1-1,TRBV15
CCIAGGVNRGETQYF,TRBD2,TRBJ2-5,TRBV29-1
CASSIASGGFTDTQYF,TRBD2,TRBJ2-3,TRBV19
CASSIVPAYGGIFF,.,TRBJ1-1,TRBV19
CASSLGRTGSYEQYF,TRBD1,TRBJ2-7,TRBV7-9
CASSRQMNTEAFF,.,TRBJ1-1,TRBV27
CASSVAGTGVEQYF,TRBD2,TRBJ2-7,TRBV10-1
CASSYQGEAFF,.,TRBJ1-1,TRBV6-2/TRBV6-3
CASSPGLGGPDTQYF,.,TRBJ2-3,TRBV5-4
CAWSGTGGSPLHF,TRBD1,TRBJ1-6,TRBV30
CASSPIDRGRLMRDEQFF,TRBD1,TRBJ2-1,TRBV7-9
CASSYSGQVYSNQPQHF,TRBD1,TRBJ1-5,TRBV6-2/TRBV6-3
CASSPLERVNPKPRNTEAFF,.,TRBJ1-1,TRBV18
CASSQTRSEQYF,.,TRBJ2-7,TRBV6-2/TRBV6-3
CASSRTNGKSSGNTIYF,.,TRBJ1-3,TRBV11-2
CASSLLSKTASEQYF,.,TRBJ2-7,TRBV5-4
CASSPVQGREKLFF,TRBD1,TRBJ1-4,TRBV18
CASSLETGAEAFF,.,TRBJ1-1,TRBV5-1
CASTQNRNYGYTF,.,TRBJ1-2,TRBV12-3/TRBV12-4
CASSRGGTEAFF,.,TRBJ1-1,TRBV6-5
CASSLPGTSGIYEQFF,TRBD2,TRBJ2-1,TRBV11-2
CASTRSGGPEAFF,.,TRBJ1-1,TRBV19
CASSQASTQVTAQHF,.,TRBJ1-5,TRBV4-2
CATSAGTGGNTEAFF,TRBD1,TRBJ1-1,TRBV24-1
CASAPVRGGTDTQYF,.,TRBJ2-3,TRBV4-1
CASSLGRAGDGYTF,.,TRBJ1-2,TRBV3-1/TRBV3-2
CASIYSQTQYF,.,TRBJ2-5,TRBV2
CASSSGLAGMLGTYNEQFF,TRBD2,TRBJ2-1,TRBV7-9
CASSIQDRNYGYTF,TRBD1,TRBJ1-2,TRBV19
CASSLGGQPAFF,.,TRBJ1-1,TRBV12-3/TRBV12-4
CASSIGQERGYTF,TRBD1,TRBJ1-2,TRBV25-1
CASSLHRAGVTDTQYF,.,TRBJ2-3,TRBV11-3
CASRLTGAGSYNEQFF,.,TRBJ2-1,TRBV19
CASSEGSGRMHSPLHF,.,TRBJ1-6,TRBV6-1
CASSPGGEKLFF,.,TRBJ1-4,TRBV28
CASSQWWREEYEQYF,TRBD2,TRBJ2-7,TRBV4-1
CASSGAGRTEAFF,.,TRBJ1-1,TRBV19
CASNDRQNTGELFF,.,TRBJ2-2,TRBV7-8
CASSGGSRGDTQYF,.,TRBJ2-3,TRBV6-4
CASSIDVTPFVGKGTQYF,.,TRBJ2-5,TRBV19
CAWSRDRPYGYTF,TRBD1,TRBJ1-2,TRBV30
CASSPAVLYGDTEAFF,.,TRBJ1-1,TRBV9
CASSSTRVAYEQYF,.,TRBJ2-7,TRBV6-5
CASSPRNPLDSFDEQFF,.,TRBJ2-1,TRBV18